This T cell receptor beta chain was captured by sequencing in a study of control samples from healthy donors and cancer patients. V lost 5 bases and J 4 bases, leaving 15 bases between the germline ends. CDR3 length: 15 residues. Germline V gene sequence: CDR1 MNHEY, CDR2 SMNVEV (reference sequence). Profiled with immunoSEQ multiplex PCR; TCRdb holds only in-frame clones, not every one. Of approximately 120,000 clones in the sample, about 89% were seen once. The sequence came from a man between 60 and 70 years old in good health. The sample taken for sequencing was blood. The J gene is TRBJ1-5, the V gene TRBV27, with TRBD1 as a possible D gene (5 bases). Here the CDR3 DNA reads TGTGCCAGCAGTGCCGGGACGGTAGCTAATCAGCCCCAGCATTTT. Translated, it gives CASSAGTVANQPQHF.